At least ten counts were recorded for the clone carrying this T cell receptor beta chain. This record belongs to a study of T-cell reconstitution after alpha-beta-depleted transplantation in children. Preparation of the TCRbeta library was carried out with unique molecular identifiers. MiXCR was run by TCRdb on the PCR reads, yielding one entry per CDR3 protein. The table has 200,000 to 250,000 distinct CDR3 sequences, about 8.8% seen once. This clonotype was sampled from a human donor who donated a stem cell graft to a child with SCID. The material was PBMCs from the stem cell graft donor, obtained from the stem cell graft.

CDR3 DNA sequence: TGCGCCAGCAGCCCCCAGGTACTAGCGGGGGTCTACAATGAGCAGTTCTTC. Protein: CASSPQVLAGVYNEQFF. This rearrangement joins TRBV4-3 to TRBJ2-1, with 11 nucleotides matching TRBD2. This CDR3 is built from 17 residues. The germline gives CDR1 LGHNA, CDR2 YSLEER. V gave up 4 bases and J gave up 3 bases; unmatched junction bases: 8.